This T cell receptor (beta chain) was sequenced for a study of blood T cell repertoires in COVID-19. In the study overall: Sample material is recorded as cDNA or gDNA derived from T cells, B-cell-depleted T cells, or PBMCs.

Under the authors' procedure: The assay estimated nucleated cells by amplifying reference gene primers. The method was immunoSEQ multiplex PCR; TCRdb's version includes in-frame clones alone and lacks a portion of them. Clone size and the V and J calls come from that table; the DNA yielded D and trimming. The sample lists 100,000 or so clones; around 85% were seen once. CDR3 length: 12 residues. The V gene's germline CDR1 is MDHEN and CDR2 SYDVKM. The junction had 5 bases not matched to a gene; V was cut back by 11 bases and J by 3 bases. Input material: peripheral blood. This receptor was obtained from an older woman with active or convalescent COVID-19. The rearrangement links TRBV28 to TRBJ2-3, with 7 bases that match TRBD2. DNA for the CDR3: TGTGCCTGGGCGGGGGAGACAGATACGCAGTATTTT. It translates to CAWAGETDTQYF.